This T cell receptor (beta chain) derives from a study of cytomegalovirus exposure and HLA in healthy donors (dated by TCRdb to 2016 to 2017). In the study overall: According to an earlier analysis of around 600 of the donors, 150 million to 200 million T cells yielded some 110 million unique TCR beta sequences and more than 250 Gb of sequence data. All discovery cohort repertoires had been generated on a single sequencing platform. Donor age, sex, ethnicity and CMV serostatus were collected together with the repertoire data. A later analysis re-examined previously published TCR beta repertoires from around 670 donors and added high-resolution HLA genotyping to investigate patterns of TCR occurrence. Among the roughly 400 genotyped donors, approximately 77% belonged to the genetic ancestry cluster associated with self-reported Caucasian donors. The later analysis used no new phenotypic data to find candidate immune exposures, relying instead on TCR beta sequences and their occurrence across donors. Around 300 gigabases of sequencing data and approximately 93 million unique TCR sequences were included in an early release covering roughly 700 HLA-typed donors. Typing coverage varied by locus: about 629-640 donors for A, B, C, DRB1 and DQB1; 522 for DQA1; approximately 570 for DPA1; some 470 for DPB1. A later genetic analysis took genome-wide SNP genotypes for about 60% of the roughly 670 donors and used that subset as a discovery cohort. HLA typing covered class I and class II loci at four-digit resolution. Across 398 genotyped donors of the cohort, an average of roughly 250,000 unique TCR beta nucleotide sequences per donor were sequenced, and roughly a sixth of those sequences were non-productive. The study aimed to test whether cataloging public T cell receptors could reveal signatures of past pathogen exposure. The T cell repertoires of 670 or so subjects were profiled by immunosequencing and related to cytomegalovirus serostatus. In an earlier analysis of 587 of the donors, high-throughput TCR beta sequencing was used to judge whether each TCR beta V gene segment behaved as functional or pseudogenic. To predict cytomegalovirus infection status, the study combined high-throughput TCR immunosequencing, statistical association of individual TCRs with disease status, and machine learning. Four or five DR-DQ haplotypes were handled as single units for association and clustering, since linkage in the cohort was strong. In addition to the first cohort of 666 subjects, a separate validation cohort of approximately 110 different subjects was used. The paper's findings and limits, for the study overall: The classifier was reported to diagnose cytomegalovirus status with high specificity and sensitivity in both the original cohort and the validation cohort. Compared with the roughly 700-donor mean, donors in an Asian-associated ancestry cluster had fewer N-insertions in productive TCRs, according to a later genetic analysis. A few of the identified cytomegalovirus-associated TCR beta chains were confirmed in vitro to be specific for cytomegalovirus antigens. Only TCR beta chains were sequenced in this cohort, and the absence of alpha or paired-chain data limited detectable features. Correlated functional status among segregating V segments might be attributable to linkage disequilibrium, but an unknown experimental factor could not be ruled out. In a later analysis, most CMV-associated TCR beta chains were found to appear HLA-restricted, with HLA associations seemingly driven largely by CMV exposure. An association between a missense DCLRE1C variant and V-gene and J-gene trimming of TCR beta chains was found in a later genetic analysis and replicated in an independent cohort. The study gave a list of around 170 TCR beta chains associated with cytomegalovirus. According to the authors, the approach could potentially be generalized to other disease states and immunological phenotypes. The only immune exposure information available for the cohort was CMV serostatus. Sequencing depth was assumed to be roughly uniform across donors in the presence/absence analyses, though that assumption may not hold. Most TCR sequences were observed very rarely across donors, whereas some public TCRs were present in many individuals. According to a later analysis, TCR association rates differed among HLA loci, with DRB1 alleles showing the most associated TCRs and HLA-C alleles showing the fewest. A further reported finding was that TCR beta sequences accurately predicted the HLA-A and HLA-B alleles for most subjects in the first cohort. The sequencing pipeline was judged likely to have produced a cluster of highly shared sequence variants as a technical artifact. In a later analysis, around 17,000 TCR beta sequences were associated with specific HLA alleles at a false discovery rate of 0.05. An earlier analysis of 587 of the donors showed that most TCR beta V segments appeared in productive rearrangements either about 90% or about 30% of the time, which broadly matched IMGT annotations. Because some donors lacked HLA typing at each locus, the association tests relied only on the typed subset. Some IMGT-functional V segments, including TRBV6-2 and TRBV6-3, could not be distinguished by the 87-base-pair reads and were therefore excluded. Because counts were too low, seventeen rarely observed V segments, including chromosome 9 orphons, were left out of the earlier analysis of 587 of the donors. Compared with equally common non-associated chains, HLA-associated TCR beta chains in a later analysis were more clonally expanded and had lower generation probabilities. Strong co-occurrence of HLA alleles, especially DR and DQ, made assigning TCR associations to individual alleles difficult. According to a later analysis, parvovirus B19, influenza, CMV and Epstein-Barr virus appeared linked to several top co-occurrence clusters.

Remarks on this clone: The antigen it binds to is not known. No base quality information exists; no much larger clone differs at one position.

The library was prepared using the immunoSEQ multiplex PCR assay. For the multiplex PCR, a mixture combining 60 forward primers for TCR Vbeta segments and 13 reverse primers for TCR Jbeta segments was used. The CDR3 region of rearranged TCR beta genes was amplified from genomic DNA with a multiplex PCR assay. On the Illumina HiSeq System, the amplified TCR beta libraries were sequenced as 87-base-pair reads. Turning to the authors' computational methods: Across the 600 to 700 repertoires, a later analysis counted approximately 83 million unique TCR beta chains, around 11 million of which were shared by at least two donors. A nearest-neighbor algorithm error-corrected the raw reads and collapsed the reads into unique sequences, merging closely related sequences to remove PCR and sequencing errors. To assign V, D and J gene segments, CDR3 sequences were aligned to IMGT reference sequences. For a sequence to be retained, a match of at least six nucleotides to both a V gene segment and a J gene segment was required. Rearrangements were called productive when the CDR3 lacked stop codons and stayed in frame with V and J; all others were non-productive. CDR3 was defined according to IMGT convention as the region running from the second conserved V-encoded cysteine to the conserved J-encoded phenylalanine. In an earlier analysis of just under 600 of the donors, sequences lacking an unambiguous match to a single V gene segment were excluded. An earlier analysis of a few hundred of the donors called V segments functional above 56.7% productive rearrangements and segregating when the between-donor standard deviation exceeded 5%. A statistical classification framework was built for diagnosing cytomegalovirus status from the catalog of TCR beta chain sequences. In a later analysis, TCR nucleotide sequences were compared against IMGT/GENE-DB human TR gene sequences so that V and J genes could be assigned. In a later analysis, CDR3 sequences and most-parsimonious VDJ recombination scenarios were assigned using the TCRdist pipeline. In a later analysis, every TCR beta chain was defined by the combination of its CDR3 amino acid sequence and its V-gene family, and reads without a unique V-gene family were dropped. As a way to deal with suspected cross-contamination and a sequencing artifact, a later analysis dropped nearly 600 nucleotide sequences that were highly shared and had low generation probability. In a later analysis, a clonal expansion index was calculated for each public chain from normalized within-repertoire ranks of inferred template counts. In a later analysis, generation probabilities were computed using a VDJ recombination model fitted to out-of-frame rearrangements, and the results were checked against IGoR. In a later analysis, TCR-TCR, TCR-HLA and TCR-CMV co-occurrence was scored with hypergeometric tests, and a repertoire-size bias correction was applied to TCR pairs. In a later analysis, false discovery rates were estimated by permuting HLA or CMV assignments 20 times. In a later analysis, co-occurring TCRs were grouped using DBSCAN, and TCRdist sequence similarity was added for clustering within HLA-allele-positive subsets. For co-occurrence clustering, repertoires with fewer than 30,000 or more than 120,000 public chains were excluded, along with a handful of repertoires with anomalous nucleotide sharing. The table was pulled from immuneACCESS by TCRdb, which kept in-frame rearrangements only. Such tables lose some clones; where checked, under half of the loss comes from unresolved V genes, and the rest has no known cause. The V and J calls and clone size come from that table; D and trimming were worked out from the DNA. Within this sample are 200,000 to 300,000 clones, with about 85% of them counted one time only. The ten largest account for about 0.25% of the sample.

The cohort consisted of 670 or so healthy bone marrow donors. Cohort members were all nominally healthy when sampled, although unrecorded immune exposures were likely present. The donor was CMV seronegative and belonged to the group of approximately 320 seronegative cohort members. A peripheral blood sample was provided by each donor, and peripheral blood mononuclear cells were used for TCR beta sequencing. The Qiagen DNeasy Blood Extraction Kit was used to extract genomic DNA from the blood cell samples. The germline V gene gives CDR1 as ENHRY and CDR2 as SYGVKD. Deletion took 8 bases off V and 0 bases off J, with a span of 14 bases between the germline ends. The CDR3 runs 15 amino acids, cysteine and phenylalanine included. Just CDR3 DNA is preserved here, 45 bases in frame from base 1.

The specimen sequenced was PBMCs. The sequence was collected from a girl aged 2 to 10 in good health and CMV-seronegative. The sequence joins TRBV10-3 to TRBJ2-1, with TRBD1 tentatively as D gene (6 bases match). The nucleotides read TGTGCCATCTCAGGACAGTCCCTCTCCTACAATGAGCAGTTCTTC. It is translated as CAISGQSLSYNEQFF.